What follows is one T cell receptor (beta chain) and its context. Its antigen remains undetermined. There are no base qualities to consult, and no much larger clone falls within one base. This entry comes from a study of T cell responses to AZD1222 COVID-19 vaccine (dated by TCRdb to the early 2020s). The study in broad terms: TCR sequencing covered 230 or so trial participants: around 210 given two doses of AZD1222 and 26 given two doses of MenACWY control vaccine. Enrollment into the trials was organized by age into subgroups of 18-55, 56-69 and 70-plus years, and those subgroups contained roughly 150, 30 and 60 TCR-sequenced participants, respectively. What the research found in general, with its limitations: Conclusions about previously exposed vaccinees are limited, since just a handful of AZD1222 recipients were seropositive for SARS-CoV-2 at baseline. Nearly half of unique spike-specific TCRs reportedly recognized epitopes outside regions mutated in the B.1.351 and B.1.1.7 variants. Vaccine-associated CD4 TCRs spanned the whole spike protein, with dominant responses in regions 160-218 and 743-854. Participants were mostly white British and included more females than males, and it was suggested by the authors that clonal diversity may have been underestimated. No day 14 peak-response samples were available, so repertoires were characterized only after the peak T cell response. After two AZD1222 doses, spike-specific TCR breadth and depth were significantly higher than at day 0 and than in MenACWY recipients. The 56-69-year group was small, and its depth increase did not reach significance, likely because of low power.

What this sample's time point label stands for: about 28 days (+/-7) after the second vaccine dose. AZD1222 recipients with second doses at about 4 weeks or about 12 weeks were pooled, because spike-specific TCR depth and breadth did not differ between schedules. Vaccinee samples were obtained from the UK trials COV001 and COV002, which included a single-blind randomized controlled phase 2/3 trial of AZD1222 (ChAdOx1 nCoV-19) in healthy adults. For TCRbeta chain sequencing, PBMC samples were collected from trial participants at day 0 and at day 28 after the second dose. Trimming costs V 4 bases and J 5 bases, and their ends lie 11 bases apart. Sequences SNHLY (CDR1) and FYNNEI (CDR2) are obtained from the germline V gene. The CDR3 covers 13 residues, taking in both the cysteine and the phenylalanine. Kept here is only the CDR3 DNA, which spans 39 bases and is read in frame from base 1. The CDR3 regions of human TCRbeta chains were subjected to immunosequencing. The authors processed their data as follows. Repertoire TCRs were matched against a reference library of SARS-CoV-2-specific TCRs generated with the MIRA antigen-specificity platform. Breadth was defined as the fraction of unique TCRs that were SARS-CoV-2-associated, and depth was defined as the fraction of total T cells that were SARS-CoV-2-associated. Each spike-specific TCR was assigned to its reactive spike region and to a CD4 or CD8 class using the MIRA data. Log10-transformed breadth and depth values were compared by one-way ANOVA with Sidak's multiple comparisons tests. TCRdb carries this immuneACCESS record with in-frame sequences only. Its versions omit some clonotypes, under half of them owing to an unresolved V gene in the studies checked, with the rest unexplained. V and J calls and clone size are those listed in that table; D and trimming were worked out from the DNA. The sample profile shows 100,000 to 120,000 clones; approximately 90% of them were found once. The biggest ten clones account for more than 14% of the sample.

Sequenced material: peripheral blood, taken 28 days after the second AZD1222 dose. The clonotype comes from an adult who received the AZD1222 COVID-19 vaccine. This receptor chain uses TRBV2 and TRBJ2-5; tentative D gene TRBD1, with 5 bases matching. The DNA sequence follows: TGTGCCAGCAGTGCAGGGAACATGGAGACCCAGTACTTC. This sequence encodes CASSAGNMETQYF.